Described below is a single TCR beta chain sequence and its context. Germline lookup yields CDR1 LNHDA and CDR2 SQIVND (reference sequence). This CDR3 has 15 residues. V lost 5 bases to trimming and J lost 4 bases, with 16 bases between them. The sample is drawn from a study of T cell changes during pregnancy in multiple sclerosis. Using immunoSEQ multiplex PCR, the repertoire was profiled, and TCRdb retains in-frame clones only, with some absent. The data hold about 110,000 clones, with 91% observed a single time. The clonotype comes from a female donor with multiple sclerosis, enrolled in a pregnancy study. The rearrangement joins TRBV19 to TRBJ2-3; TRBD2 is a possible D gene (5 bases). This specimen was peripheral blood, taken before pregnancy. The CDR3 protein is CASSHGLRMADTQYF. CDR3 sequence (DNA): TGTGCCAGTAGTCATGGACTGCGGATGGCAGATACGCAGTATTTT.